This T cell receptor (beta chain) was observed in a study of blood T cell repertoires in COVID-19. The wider study: The United States, Italy and Spain supplied acute and convalescent COVID-19 samples. Sample material is recorded as cDNA or gDNA derived from T cells, B-cell-depleted T cells, or PBMCs.

The Seattle site enrolled patients during active infection and followed them longitudinally. Trimming took off 7 bases at V and 0 bases at J, with 15 bases between the two ends. The germline V gene has CDR1 SGHTA and CDR2 FQGNSA. The CDR3 loop spans 15 amino acids. Original methodology: It was from reference gene primer amplification that nucleated cell counts were estimated. Some clones are missing from TCRdb's copy, which holds only in-frame ones; the method was immunoSEQ multiplex PCR. Clonal size and the V and J genes are those of that table, whereas D and trimming came from the DNA. The table has some 68,000 clones, 70% to 90% seen once.

This clonotype was obtained from a woman between 45 and 65 years old with COVID-19, enrolled during active disease. The chain recombines TRBV7-2 with TRBJ2-5, with TRBD2 as a possible D gene (5 bases). The sample taken for sequencing was peripheral blood. CDR3 residues: CASTTHPGNQETQYF. CDR3 sequence (DNA): TGTGCCAGCACAACCCACCCGGGGAACCAAGAGACCCAGTACTTC.